This T cell receptor (beta chain) was captured in a study of T cells in narcolepsy. Study details: Patients with NT1 or NT2 and healthy control donors were enrolled. General study results and limits: Autoreactive clonotypes reportedly recurred in blood of same and different patients, not controls.

The method was immunoSEQ multiplex PCR; TCRdb's version includes in-frame clones alone and lacks a portion of them. The sample yields some 30,000 clones, around four fifths seen once. This clone was picked up one time. What it recognizes is unknown. The identical CDR3 is also encoded by other nucleotide sequences in the sample. CDR3 length: 14 residues. Germline V gives CDR1 SGHRS, CDR2 YFSETQ. Trimming at V came to 1 base and at J to 2 bases, leaving 1 base not matched to a gene. V is TRBV5-1 and J is TRBJ2-3; 7 nucleotides align to TRBD2. The receptor comes from a human donor with narcolepsy. Sequenced material: CD45RA- memory CD4+ T cells from PBMCs. Here the CDR3 DNA reads TGCGCCAGCAGCTTGAGCGGGACCACAGATACGCAGTATTTT. Residues: CASSLSGTTDTQYF.